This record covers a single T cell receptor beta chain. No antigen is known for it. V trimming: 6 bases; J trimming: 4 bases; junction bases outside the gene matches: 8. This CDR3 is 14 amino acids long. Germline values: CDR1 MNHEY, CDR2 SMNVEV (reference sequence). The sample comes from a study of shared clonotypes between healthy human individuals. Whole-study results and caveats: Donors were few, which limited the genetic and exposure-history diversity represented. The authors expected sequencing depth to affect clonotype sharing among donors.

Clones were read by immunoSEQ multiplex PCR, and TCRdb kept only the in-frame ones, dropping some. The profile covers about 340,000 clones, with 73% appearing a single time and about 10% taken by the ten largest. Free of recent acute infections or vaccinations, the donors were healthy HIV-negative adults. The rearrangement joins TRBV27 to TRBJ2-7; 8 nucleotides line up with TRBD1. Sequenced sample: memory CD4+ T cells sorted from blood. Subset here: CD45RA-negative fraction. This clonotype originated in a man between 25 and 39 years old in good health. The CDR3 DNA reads TGTGCCAGCAGAGACGGACAGGGTTCGTACGAGCAGTACTTC. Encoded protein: CASRDGQGSYEQYF.